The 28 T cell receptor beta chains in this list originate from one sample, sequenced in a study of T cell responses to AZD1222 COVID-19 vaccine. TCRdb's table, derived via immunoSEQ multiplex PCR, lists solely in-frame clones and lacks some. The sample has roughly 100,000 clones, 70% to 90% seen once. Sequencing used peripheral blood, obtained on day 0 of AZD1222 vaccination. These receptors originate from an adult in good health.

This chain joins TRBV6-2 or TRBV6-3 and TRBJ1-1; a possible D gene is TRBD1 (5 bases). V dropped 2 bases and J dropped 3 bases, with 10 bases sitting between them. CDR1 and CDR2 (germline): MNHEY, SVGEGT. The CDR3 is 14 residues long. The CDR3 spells CASSYQGWYTEAFF. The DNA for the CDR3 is TGTGCCAGCAGTTACCAGGGCTGGTACACTGAAGCTTTCTTT.

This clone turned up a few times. The CDR3 coding sequence is TGTGCCAGCAGTTGGGGAGGGACCGGTATGAACACTGAAGCTTTCTTT. Amino acids: CASSWGGTGMNTEAFF. This chain uses TRBV6-2 or TRBV6-3 with TRBJ1-1, with D possibly being TRBD1 (5 bases). The germline gives CDR1 MNHEY, CDR2 SVGEGT. V shed 4 bases and J shed 0 bases, with 15 bases lying between them. This CDR3 is 16 amino acids long.

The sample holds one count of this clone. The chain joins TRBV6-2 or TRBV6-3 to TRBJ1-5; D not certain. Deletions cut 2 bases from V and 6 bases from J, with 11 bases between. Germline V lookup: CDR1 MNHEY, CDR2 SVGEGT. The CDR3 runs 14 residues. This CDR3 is CASSYTTSRQPQHF. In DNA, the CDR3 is TGTGCCAGCAGTTACACCACGTCCCGTCAGCCCCAGCATTTT.

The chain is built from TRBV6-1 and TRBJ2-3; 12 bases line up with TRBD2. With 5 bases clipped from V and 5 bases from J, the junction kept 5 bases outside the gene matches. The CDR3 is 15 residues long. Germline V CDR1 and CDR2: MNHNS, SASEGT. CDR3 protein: CASSSSGGALDTQYF. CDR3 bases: TGTGCCAGCAGTTCTAGCGGGGGGGCCTTAGATACGCAGTATTTT.

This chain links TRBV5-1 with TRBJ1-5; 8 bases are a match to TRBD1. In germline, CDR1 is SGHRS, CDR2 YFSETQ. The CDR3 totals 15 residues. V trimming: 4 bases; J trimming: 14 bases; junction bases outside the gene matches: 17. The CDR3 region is CASSPERTGPLVEHF. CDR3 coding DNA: TGCGCCAGCAGCCCTGAACGGACAGGGCCTCTGGTTGAGCATTTT.

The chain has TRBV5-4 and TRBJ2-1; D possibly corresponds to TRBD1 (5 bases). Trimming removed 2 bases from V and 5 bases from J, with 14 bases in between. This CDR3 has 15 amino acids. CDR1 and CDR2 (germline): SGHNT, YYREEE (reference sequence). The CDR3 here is CASSLSNDRDNEQFF. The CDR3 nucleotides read TGTGCCAGCAGCTTATCTAATGACAGAGACAATGAGCAGTTCTTC. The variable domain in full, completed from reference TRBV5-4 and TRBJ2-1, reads ETGVTQSPTHLIKTRGQQVTLRCSSQSGHNTVSWYQQALGQGPQFIFQYYREEENGRGNFPPRFSGLQFPNYSSELNVNALELDDSALYLCASSLSNDRDNEQFFGPGTRLTVL.

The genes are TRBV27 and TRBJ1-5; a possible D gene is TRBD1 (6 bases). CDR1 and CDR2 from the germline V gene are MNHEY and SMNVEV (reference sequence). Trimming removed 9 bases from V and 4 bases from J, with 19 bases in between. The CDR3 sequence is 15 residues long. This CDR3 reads CASALGQGRNQPQHF. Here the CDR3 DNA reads TGTGCCAGTGCCCTTGGGCAGGGGCGTAATCAGCCCCAGCATTTT.

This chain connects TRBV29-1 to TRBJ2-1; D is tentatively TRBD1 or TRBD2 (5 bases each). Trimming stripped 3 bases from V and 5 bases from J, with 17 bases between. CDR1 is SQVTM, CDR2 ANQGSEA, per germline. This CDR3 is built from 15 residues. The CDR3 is CSVERGVTTDNEQFF. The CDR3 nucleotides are TGCAGCGTTGAGAGGGGCGTGACAACCGACAATGAGCAGTTCTTC.

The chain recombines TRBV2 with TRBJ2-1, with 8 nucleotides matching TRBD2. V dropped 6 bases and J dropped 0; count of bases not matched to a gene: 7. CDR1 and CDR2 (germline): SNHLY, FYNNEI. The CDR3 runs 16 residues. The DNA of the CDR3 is TGTGCCAGCAGCGAACGTGGGACTAGCTCCTACAATGAGCAGTTCTTC. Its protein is CASSERGTSSYNEQFF.

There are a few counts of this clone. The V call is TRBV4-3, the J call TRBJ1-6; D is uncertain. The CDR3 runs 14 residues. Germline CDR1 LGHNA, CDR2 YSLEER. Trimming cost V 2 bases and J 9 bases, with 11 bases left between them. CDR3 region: CASSQLLVGSPLHF. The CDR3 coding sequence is TGCGCCAGCAGCCAACTACTTGTGGGTTCACCCCTCCACTTT.

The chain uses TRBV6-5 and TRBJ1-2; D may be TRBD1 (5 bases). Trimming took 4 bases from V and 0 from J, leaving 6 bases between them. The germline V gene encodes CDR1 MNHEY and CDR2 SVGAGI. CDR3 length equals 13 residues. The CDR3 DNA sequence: TGTGCCAGCAGTTGGGGGGCTAACTATGGCTACACCTTC. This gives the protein CASSWGANYGYTF.

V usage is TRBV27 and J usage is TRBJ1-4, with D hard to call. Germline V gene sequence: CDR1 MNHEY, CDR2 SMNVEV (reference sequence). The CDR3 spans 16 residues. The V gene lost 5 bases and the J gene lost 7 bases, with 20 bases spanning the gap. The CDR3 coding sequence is TGTGCCAGCAGTGTGTCGAACCCTAGTCTTTGTGAAAAACTGTTTTTT. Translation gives CASSVSNPSLCEKLFF.

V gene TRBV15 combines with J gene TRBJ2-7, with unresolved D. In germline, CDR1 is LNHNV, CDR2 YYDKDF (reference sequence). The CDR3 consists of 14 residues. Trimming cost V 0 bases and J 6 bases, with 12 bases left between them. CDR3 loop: CATSRERGHTEQYF. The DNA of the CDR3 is TGTGCCACCAGCAGAGAGCGAGGCCACACCGAGCAGTACTTC.

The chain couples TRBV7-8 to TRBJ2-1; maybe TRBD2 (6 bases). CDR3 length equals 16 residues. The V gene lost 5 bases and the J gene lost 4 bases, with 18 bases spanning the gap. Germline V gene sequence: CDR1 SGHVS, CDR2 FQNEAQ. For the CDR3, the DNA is TGTGCCAGCAGCCCCACCCCGGGGCGGGAATACAATGAGCAGTTCTTC. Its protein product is CASSPTPGREYNEQFF.

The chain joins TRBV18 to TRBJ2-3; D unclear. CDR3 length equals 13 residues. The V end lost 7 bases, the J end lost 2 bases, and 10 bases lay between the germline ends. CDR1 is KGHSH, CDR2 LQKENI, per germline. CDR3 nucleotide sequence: TGTGCCAGCTGCCCTTCCCTCACAGATACGCAGTATTTT. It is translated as CASCPSLTDTQYF.

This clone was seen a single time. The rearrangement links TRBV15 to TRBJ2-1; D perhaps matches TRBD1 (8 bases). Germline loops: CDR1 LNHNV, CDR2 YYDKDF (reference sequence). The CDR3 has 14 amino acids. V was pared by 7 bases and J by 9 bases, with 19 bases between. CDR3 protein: CATTRGNRGGEQFF. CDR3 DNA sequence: TGTGCCACCACCCGGGGGAACAGGGGGGGTGAGCAGTTCTTC.

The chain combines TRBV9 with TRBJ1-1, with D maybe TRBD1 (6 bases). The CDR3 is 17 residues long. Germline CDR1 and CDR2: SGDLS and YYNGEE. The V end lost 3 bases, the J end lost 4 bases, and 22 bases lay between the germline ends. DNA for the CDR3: TGTGCCAGCAGCGCCGAGGCAGGGGACATTCTAGCCACTGAAGCTTTCTTT. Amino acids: CASSAEAGDILATEAFF.

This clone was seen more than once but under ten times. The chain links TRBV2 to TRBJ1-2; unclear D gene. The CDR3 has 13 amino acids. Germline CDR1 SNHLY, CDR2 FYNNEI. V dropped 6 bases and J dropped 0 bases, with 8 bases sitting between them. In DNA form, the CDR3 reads TGTGCCAGCAGGAGACAAGCTAACTATGGCTACACCTTC. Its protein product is CASRRQANYGYTF.

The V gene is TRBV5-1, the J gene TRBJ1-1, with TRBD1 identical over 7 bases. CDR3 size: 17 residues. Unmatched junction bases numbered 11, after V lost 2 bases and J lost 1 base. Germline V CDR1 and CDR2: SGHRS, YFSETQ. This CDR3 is CASSLRTQGVGNTEAFF. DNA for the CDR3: TGCGCCAGCAGCTTACGTACCCAGGGGGTGGGGAACACTGAAGCTTTCTTT.

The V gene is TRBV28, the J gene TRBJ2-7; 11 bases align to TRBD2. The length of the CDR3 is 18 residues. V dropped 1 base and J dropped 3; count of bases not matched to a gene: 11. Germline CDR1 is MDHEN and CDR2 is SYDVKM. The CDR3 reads CASSLYVWGLAEVYEQYF. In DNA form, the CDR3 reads TGTGCCAGCAGTTTATACGTTTGGGGACTAGCGGAGGTCTACGAGCAGTACTTC.

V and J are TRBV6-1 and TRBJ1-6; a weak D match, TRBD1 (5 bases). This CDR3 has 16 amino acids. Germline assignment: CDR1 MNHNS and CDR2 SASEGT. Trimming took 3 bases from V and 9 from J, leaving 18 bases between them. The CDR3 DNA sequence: TGTGCCAGCAGTGACCAGGAGGACAACTGGGGTTCACCCCTCCACTTT. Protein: CASSDQEDNWGSPLHF.

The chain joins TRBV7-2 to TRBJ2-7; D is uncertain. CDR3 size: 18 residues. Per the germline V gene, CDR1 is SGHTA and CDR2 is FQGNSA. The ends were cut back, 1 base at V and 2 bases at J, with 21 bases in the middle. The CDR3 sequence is CASSLGVPVSYNPYEQYF. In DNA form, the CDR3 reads TGTGCCAGCAGCTTAGGGGTCCCGGTCTCTTATAACCCCTACGAGCAGTACTTC.

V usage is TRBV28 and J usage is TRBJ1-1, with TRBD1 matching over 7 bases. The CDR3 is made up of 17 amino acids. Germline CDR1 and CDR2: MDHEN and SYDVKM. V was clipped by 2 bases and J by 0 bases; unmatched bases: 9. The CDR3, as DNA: TGTGCCAGCAGTTTAGATTCCGGGACAGACATGAACACTGAAGCTTTCTTT. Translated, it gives CASSLDSGTDMNTEAFF.

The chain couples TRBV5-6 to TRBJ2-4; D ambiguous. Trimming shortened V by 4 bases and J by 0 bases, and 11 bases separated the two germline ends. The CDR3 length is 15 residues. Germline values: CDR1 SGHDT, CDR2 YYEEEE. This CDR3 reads CASSRLGIAKNIQYF. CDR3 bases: TGTGCCAGCAGCAGACTGGGTATAGCCAAAAACATTCAGTACTTC.

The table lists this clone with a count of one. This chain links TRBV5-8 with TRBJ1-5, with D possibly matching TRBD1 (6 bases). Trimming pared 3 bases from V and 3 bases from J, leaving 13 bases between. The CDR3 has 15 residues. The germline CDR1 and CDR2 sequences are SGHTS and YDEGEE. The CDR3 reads CASSYAGVNNQPQHF. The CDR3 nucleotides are TGTGCCAGCAGCTATGCAGGGGTGAACAATCAGCCCCAGCATTTT.

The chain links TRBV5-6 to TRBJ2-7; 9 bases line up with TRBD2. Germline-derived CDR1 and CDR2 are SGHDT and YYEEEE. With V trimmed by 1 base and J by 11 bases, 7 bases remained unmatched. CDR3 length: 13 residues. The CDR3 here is CASSLRLAGRKYF. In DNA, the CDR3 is TGTGCCAGCAGCTTGCGGCTAGCGGGGAGGAAGTACTTC.

The CDR3 loop reads CSVSSGWGMNTEAFF. The CDR3 nucleotides are TGCAGCGTTTCTTCTGGCTGGGGGATGAACACTGAAGCTTTCTTT. The chain joins TRBV29-1 to TRBJ1-1, with D perhaps matching TRBD1 (5 bases). The germline CDR1 and CDR2 sequences are SQVTM and ANQGSEA. The CDR3 sequence is 15 residues long. The V gene lost 5 bases and the J gene lost 0 bases, with 16 bases spanning the gap. The full variable domain, in which reference TRBV29-1 and TRBJ1-1 provide the parts outside the CDR3, is SAVISQKPSRDICQRGTSLTIQCQVDSQVTMMFWYRQQPGQSLTLIATANQGSEATYESGFVIDKFPISRPNLTFSTLTVSNMSPEDSSIYLCSVSSGWGMNTEAFFGQGTRLTVV.

The CDR3 DNA sequence: TGTGCCACCAGCAGAGGACTAGGGCATGCCTACGAGCAGTACTTC. This gives the protein CATSRGLGHAYEQYF. The chain couples TRBV15 to TRBJ2-7, with a weak D call TRBD2 (6 bases). Trimming removed 1 base from V and 2 bases from J, with 12 bases in between. The CDR3 runs 15 residues. The V gene's germline CDR1 is LNHNV and CDR2 YYDKDF (reference sequence).